The 2 T cell receptor beta chains below all came from one sample that was sequenced in a study of cytomegalovirus exposure and HLA in healthy donors. PCR involved 60 Vbeta and 13 Jbeta primers. The assay was immunoSEQ multiplex PCR, and TCRdb's table has in-frame clones only and misses some. The data contain approximately 170,000 clones, around 78% of them singletons. The sample comprised PBMCs. The receptors were sampled from a woman in her twenties or thirties in good health and CMV-seropositive.

This clone occurred a few times. CDR3: CASSEWDRTSGNTIYF. The CDR3 coding sequence is TGTGCCAGCAGCGAGTGGGACAGGACGTCTGGAAACACCATATATTTT. This chain connects TRBV9 to TRBJ1-3, with TRBD1 matching 8 bases. The germline gives CDR1 SGDLS, CDR2 YYNGEE. V shed 3 bases and J 1 base; nucleotides not matched to a gene: 6. CDR3 length: 16 residues.

The chain uses TRBV19 and TRBJ2-2, with TRBD2 matching 7 bases. The junction had 6 bases not matched to a gene; V was cut back by 10 bases and J by 4 bases. The germline V gene encodes CDR1 LNHDA and CDR2 SQIVND (reference sequence). The CDR3 consists of 13 residues. The CDR3 DNA follows: TGTGCCACCCTGAGGGAGGGCACCGGGGAGCTGTTTTTT. Its protein is CATLREGTGELFF.